This T cell receptor (beta chain) was documented in a study of blood T cells in healthy people across ages. Only a few counts were recorded for this clonotype. Its antigen is unknown. Study findings and constraints: Conclusively comparing naive with antigen-experienced cells was impossible with unsorted PBMCs. Shifts in expanded clonotypes may have been confounded by donor CMV status, which was unknown.

Primers used in a second PCR of roughly 6 to 11 cycles were a sample-barcoded 5' primer and a J-beta primer mix. TCRdb reprocessed the 5' RACE reads with MiXCR, giving one entry per CDR3 protein. The profile shows roughly 1.9 million distinct CDR3 sequences, approximately 40% of them singletons. Trimming at V came to 6 bases and at J to 3 bases, leaving 6 bases not matched to a gene. The CDR3 consists of 13 residues. Germline V gene sequence: CDR1 DFQATT, CDR2 SNEGSKA (reference sequence). The genes are TRBV20-1 and TRBJ2-3; TRBD1 matches 7 bases. The TCR sequence derives from a human donor in good health. The specimen sequenced was blood. The CDR3 here is CSATGAETDTQYF. CDR3 coding DNA: TGCAGTGCCACAGGGGCAGAAACAGATACGCAGTATTTT.